Below are 5 T cell receptor beta chains sequenced from a single sample in a study of early T cells in non-severe SARS-CoV-2 infection. TCRdb independently ran MiXCR on the 5' RACE reads; one entry per CDR3 protein. The sample consists of 45,000 to 75,000 distinct CDR3 sequences, approximately 9% of them appearing once. The material sequenced was whole blood. All receptors derive from an adult who was a healthcare worker with PCR-confirmed SARS-CoV-2 infection or an uninfected control (not recorded which).

This clonotype was recorded at least ten times. The V call is TRBV11-3, the J call TRBJ2-1; 12 nucleotides line up with TRBD2. The CDR3 loop spans 16 amino acids. With V trimmed by 4 bases and J by 3 bases, 4 bases remained unmatched. Germline values: CDR1 SGHNT, CDR2 YENEEA. The CDR3 DNA reads TGTGCCAGCAGCTCACGACTAGCGGGAGACTACAATGAGCAGTTCTTC. This translates into CASSSRLAGDYNEQFF.

The rearrangement links TRBV28 to TRBJ2-7, with TRBD1 matching 8 bases. Germline V lookup: CDR1 MDHEN, CDR2 SYDVKM. The ends lost 3 bases at V and 4 bases at J; junction bases unmatched: 5. This CDR3 has 14 residues. The CDR3 nucleotides are TGTGCCAGCAGTTTTTGGACAGGGACTTACGAGCAGTACTTC. Its translation is CASSFWTGTYEQYF.

This clonotype appeared many times. The rearrangement uses TRBV7-8 and TRBJ2-1; 10 nucleotides align to TRBD2. Losses at the gene ends were 2 bases for V and 8 bases for J; bases not matched to a gene: 6. The length of the CDR3 is 15 residues. The V gene's germline CDR1 is SGHVS and CDR2 FQNEAQ. The CDR3 loop is CASSLTSGEADEQFF. The CDR3 nucleotides are TGTGCCAGCAGCTTAACTAGCGGGGAAGCCGATGAGCAGTTCTTC.

This clonotype showed up many times. The genes are TRBV12-3 or TRBV12-4 and TRBJ1-1; the D is unclear. V was shortened by 2 bases and J by 6 bases, with 13 bases between the two germline ends. The CDR3 totals 14 residues. The CDR3 DNA reads TGTGCCAGCAGTTTATTCACAAATTCCCCTGAAGCTTTCTTT. This encodes CASSLFTNSPEAFF.

This clonotype was picked up one time. The chain couples TRBV4-3 to TRBJ2-7; D remains ambiguous. Trimming shortened V by 2 bases and J by 2 bases, and 10 bases separated the two germline ends. Germline V CDR1 and CDR2: LGHNA, YSLEER. The CDR3 loop spans 14 amino acids. DNA of the CDR3: TGCGCCAGCAGCCAACATCAAGAGACCTACGAGCAGTACTTC. Residues: CASSQHQETYEQYF.